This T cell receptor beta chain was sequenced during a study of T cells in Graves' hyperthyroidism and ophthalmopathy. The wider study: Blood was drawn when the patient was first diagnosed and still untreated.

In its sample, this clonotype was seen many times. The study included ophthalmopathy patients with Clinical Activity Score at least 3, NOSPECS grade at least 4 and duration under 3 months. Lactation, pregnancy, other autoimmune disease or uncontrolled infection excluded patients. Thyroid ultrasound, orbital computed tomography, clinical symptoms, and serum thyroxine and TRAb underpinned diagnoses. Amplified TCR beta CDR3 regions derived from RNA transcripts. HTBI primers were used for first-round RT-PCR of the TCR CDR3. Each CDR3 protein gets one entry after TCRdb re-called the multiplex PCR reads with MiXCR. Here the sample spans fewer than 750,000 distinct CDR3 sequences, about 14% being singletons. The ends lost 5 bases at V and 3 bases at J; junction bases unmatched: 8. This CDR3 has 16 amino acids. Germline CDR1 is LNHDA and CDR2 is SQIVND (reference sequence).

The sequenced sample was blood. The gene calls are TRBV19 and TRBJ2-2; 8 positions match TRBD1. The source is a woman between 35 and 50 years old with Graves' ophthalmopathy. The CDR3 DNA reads TGTGCCAGTAGTCTGCGGACAGGGTGGGACACCGGGGAGCTGTTTTTT. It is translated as CASSLRTGWDTGELFF. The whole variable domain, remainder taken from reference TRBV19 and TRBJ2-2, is DGGITQSPKYLFRKEGQNVTLSCEQNLNHDAMYWYRQDPGQGLRLIYYSQIVNDFQKGDIAEGYSVSREKKESFPLTVTSAQKNPTAFYLCASSLRTGWDTGELFFGEGSRLTVL.